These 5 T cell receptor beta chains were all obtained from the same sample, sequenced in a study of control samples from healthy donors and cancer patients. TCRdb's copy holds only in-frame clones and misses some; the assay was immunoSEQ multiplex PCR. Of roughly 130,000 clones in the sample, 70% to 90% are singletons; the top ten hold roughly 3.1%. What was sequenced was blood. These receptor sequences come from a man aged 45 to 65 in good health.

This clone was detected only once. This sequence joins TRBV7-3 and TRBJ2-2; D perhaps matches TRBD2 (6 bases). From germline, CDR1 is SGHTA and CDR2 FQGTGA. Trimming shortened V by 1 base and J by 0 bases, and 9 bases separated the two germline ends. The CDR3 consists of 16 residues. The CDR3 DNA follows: TGTGCCAGCAGCTTAAGAGGCGGGGCGAACACCGGGGAGCTGTTTTTT. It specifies CASSLRGGANTGELFF.

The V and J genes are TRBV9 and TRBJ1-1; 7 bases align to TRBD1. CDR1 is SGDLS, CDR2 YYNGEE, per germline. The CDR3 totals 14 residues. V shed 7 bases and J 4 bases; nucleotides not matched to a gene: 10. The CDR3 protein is CASAGQAGGTEAFF. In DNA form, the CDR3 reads TGTGCCAGCGCAGGACAGGCGGGGGGCACTGAAGCTTTCTTT.

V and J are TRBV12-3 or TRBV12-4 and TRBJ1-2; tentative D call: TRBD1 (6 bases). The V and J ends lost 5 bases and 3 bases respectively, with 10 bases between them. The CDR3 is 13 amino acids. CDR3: CASSNRAHYGYTF. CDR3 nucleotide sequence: TGTGCCAGCAGTAACAGGGCCCACTATGGCTACACCTTC.

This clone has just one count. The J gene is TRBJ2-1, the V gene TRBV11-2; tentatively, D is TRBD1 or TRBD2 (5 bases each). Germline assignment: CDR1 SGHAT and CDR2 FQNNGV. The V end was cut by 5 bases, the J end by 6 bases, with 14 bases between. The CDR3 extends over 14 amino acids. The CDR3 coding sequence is TGTGCCAGCAGCCAATCCTTGGGACCCAATGAGCAGTTCTTC. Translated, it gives CASSQSLGPNEQFF.

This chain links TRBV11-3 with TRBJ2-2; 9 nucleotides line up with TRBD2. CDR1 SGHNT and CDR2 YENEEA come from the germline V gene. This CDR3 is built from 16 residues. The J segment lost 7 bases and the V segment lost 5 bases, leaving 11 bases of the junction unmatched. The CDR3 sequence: CASSPGTSFGLGELFF. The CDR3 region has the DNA TGTGCCAGCAGCCCAGGGACTAGCTTTGGTCTCGGGGAGCTGTTTTTT.